The clone carrying this T cell receptor beta chain was observed a few times. TCRdb analysed the 5' RACE reads with MiXCR anew, one entry per CDR3 protein. The data show about 120,000 distinct CDR3 sequences, approximately 12% seen once. The data were obtained in a study of spatial heterogeneity in lung cancer. Time point of the sample: blood at routine non-recurrence follow-up after resection. Tumor, nontumor lung or frozen PBMC supplied whole RNA that was sequenced unsorted. V lost 4 bases to trimming and J lost 7 bases; unmatched junction nucleotides: 9. Germline V gives CDR1 LNHDA, CDR2 SQIVND (reference sequence). The CDR3 runs to 15 residues.

Sequencing used PBMCs, obtained at follow-up. The sequence was obtained from a male donor with early-stage non-small cell lung cancer. The V gene is TRBV19, the J gene TRBJ1-4, with 7 bases fitting TRBD1. CDR3 region: CASSTGQVKSEKLFF. The CDR3 region has the DNA TGTGCCAGTAGTACCGGACAGGTCAAAAGTGAAAAACTGTTTTTT.